The next 31 T cell receptor beta chains were all read from a single sample in a study of neurological immune-mediated disorders. TCRdb analysed the 5' RACE reads with MiXCR anew, one entry per CDR3 protein. The sample has approximately 66,000 distinct CDR3 sequences, less than 5.5% seen once; the top ten hold under 7.5%. Material: PBMCs. The receptors were gathered from a young man with multiple sclerosis.

CDR3: CASRRQLEYGYTF. The CDR3 DNA is TGTGCCAGCAGAAGACAGTTAGAATATGGCTACACCTTC. This rearrangement joins TRBV27 to TRBJ1-2; D possibly corresponds to TRBD1 (5 bases). In germline, CDR1 is MNHEY, CDR2 SMNVEV (reference sequence). The CDR3 contains 13 residues. The V end was cut by 6 bases, the J end by 5 bases, with 13 bases between.

This clonotype was counted many times. The V and J genes are TRBV7-8 and TRBJ1-6; tentatively, D is TRBD1 (5 bases). The germline gives CDR1 SGHVS, CDR2 FQNEAQ. The CDR3 has 15 amino acids. V was trimmed by 5 bases and J by 10 bases, leaving 18 bases between them. The CDR3 DNA is TGTGCCAGCAGCGCTGGTGGGGGAAAAATGTCACCCCTCCACTTT. Amino acids: CASSAGGGKMSPLHF.

At least ten counts were recorded for this clonotype. The rearrangement joins TRBV27 to TRBJ1-1; TRBD1 aligns across 9 bases. Germline CDR1 MNHEY, CDR2 SMNVEV (reference sequence). V trimming: 9 bases; J trimming: 1 base; junction bases outside the gene matches: 6. The CDR3 sequence is 14 residues long. The CDR3 sequence: CASRRDRANTEAFF. As DNA, the CDR3 is TGTGCCAGTCGAAGGGACAGGGCGAACACTGAAGCTTTCTTT.

Ten or more counts support this clonotype. This chain connects TRBV20-1 to TRBJ1-1; 10 positions agree with TRBD1. CDR3 length equals 14 residues. Germline values: CDR1 DFQATT, CDR2 SNEGSKA (reference sequence). The junction had 8 bases not matched to a gene; V was cut back by 5 bases and J by 5 bases. The CDR3 protein is CSAPSRTGGTEAFF. The CDR3 region has the DNA TGCAGTGCTCCCAGCAGGACAGGGGGAACTGAAGCTTTCTTT.

Notes on this clonotype: The junction does not match germline at one end; this may be a read error. The rearrangement joins TRBV4-1 to TRBJ2-2; 12 bases match TRBD2. From germline, CDR1 is MGHRA and CDR2 YSYEKL. There are 19 residues in the CDR3. CDR3 coding DNA: TGCGCCAGCAGCGCACTACCTCTAGCGGGGGGGACGAACACCGGTGAGCTGTTTTTT. Encoded protein: CASSALPLAGGTNTGELFF.

This clonotype came up many times. The V call is TRBV20-1, the J call TRBJ2-7, with TRBD2 matching over 13 bases. This CDR3 has 15 residues. From germline, CDR1 is DFQATT and CDR2 SNEGSKA (reference sequence). The V gene end was trimmed by 3 bases and the J gene end by 6 bases; junction bases not matched to a gene: 8. The CDR3 loop is CSASPTSGGAGEQYV. CDR3 bases: TGCAGTGCTAGCCCAACTAGCGGGGGGGCCGGCGAGCAGTACGTC.

In the case of this clonotype: This may arise from a read error, as a much more abundant clone is one base away. The chain carries TRBV6-5 and TRBJ2-6; 11 bases fit TRBD1. From germline, CDR1 is MNHEY and CDR2 SVGAGI. CDR3 length: 20 residues. In DNA form, the CDR3 reads TGTGCCAGCAGTTTCTCGTGGGACAGGGGGGACAGAGGTGGGGCCAACGTCCCGACTTTC. This codes for CASSFSWDRGDRGGANVPTF.

This clonotype was seen many times. The chain uses TRBV10-1 and TRBJ2-7; 9 nucleotides match TRBD1. Germline V gene sequence: CDR1 WNHNN, CDR2 SYGVQD (reference sequence). CDR3 length: 14 residues. J gave up 5 bases and V 3 bases, and 5 bases lay outside the gene matches. The CDR3 is CASSDRDREHEQYF. The CDR3 region has the DNA TGCGCCAGCAGTGACCGGGACAGGGAGCACGAGCAGTACTTC.

The table lists this clonotype with many counts. The rearrangement links TRBV7-2 to TRBJ2-5; D not resolved. The CDR3 has 12 residues. V was shortened by 5 bases and J by 5 bases, with 9 bases between the two germline ends. Per germline, CDR1 SGHTA and CDR2 FQGNSA. The CDR3 coding sequence is TGTGCCAGCAGCCCGGTCCGGGAGACCCAGTACTTC. This translates into CASSPVRETQYF. Looking up the rest from reference TRBV7-2 and TRBJ2-5 gives the full variable domain: GAGVSQSPSNKVTEKGKDVELRCDPISGHTALYWYRQSLGQGLEFLIYFQGNSAPDKSGLPSDRFSAERTGGSVSTLTIQRTQQEDSAVYLCASSPVRETQYFGPGTRLLVL.

The sample holds many counts of this clonotype. The rearrangement uses TRBV7-9 and TRBJ1-2; no reliable D call. The CDR3 is 12 residues long. Germline CDR1 SEHNR, CDR2 FQNEAQ (reference sequence). Trimming took off 5 bases at V and 6 bases at J, with 10 bases between the two ends. As DNA, the CDR3 is TGTGCCAGCAGCCCCGAGAAAGATGGCTACACCTTC. This gives the protein CASSPEKDGYTF. Variable domain in full (rest from reference TRBV7-9 and TRBJ1-2): DTGVSQNPRHKITKRGQNVTFRCDPISEHNRLYWYRQTLGQGPEFLTYFQNEAQLEKSRLLSDRFSAERPKGSFSTLEIQRTEQGDSAMYLCASSPEKDGYTFGSGTRLTVV.

The genes are TRBV5-1 and TRBJ2-1; TRBD2 aligns across 12 bases. V shed 3 bases and J 4 bases; nucleotides not matched to a gene: 5. Per the germline V gene, CDR1 is SGHRS and CDR2 is YFSETQ. There are 16 residues in the CDR3. CDR3 residues: CASSSLTSGGYNEQFF. CDR3 nucleotide sequence: TGCGCCAGCAGCTCTTTAACTAGCGGGGGGTACAATGAGCAGTTCTTC.

This clonotype has ten or more counts. The chain links TRBV7-2 to TRBJ2-5, with a possible D match to TRBD2 (5 bases). Germline CDR1 is SGHTA and CDR2 is FQGNSA. The CDR3 length is 14 residues. V lost 5 bases to trimming and J lost 10 bases, with 20 bases between them. The CDR3 DNA reads as TGTGCCAGCAGCGCATACCCTGAGCGGACCAGCCAGTACTTC. It encodes CASSAYPERTSQYF.

CDR3 nucleotides: TGTGCCAGCAGCCCTGACAGCTCTAACTATGGCTACACCTTC. It yields the protein CASSPDSSNYGYTF. This chain connects TRBV12-3 or TRBV12-4 to TRBJ1-2, with D possibly matching TRBD1 (5 bases). Deletions cut 6 bases from V and 0 bases from J, with 11 bases between. The CDR3 runs to 14 residues.

The sample holds many counts of this clonotype. The genes are TRBV19 and TRBJ2-1; the D gene is possibly TRBD2 (6 bases). This CDR3 spans 14 amino acids. V shed 3 bases and J shed 2 bases, with 8 bases lying between them. Germline CDR1 and CDR2: LNHDA and SQIVND (reference sequence). The CDR3: CASSIPGAYNEQFF. In nucleotides, the CDR3 is TGTGCCAGTAGTATTCCGGGGGCCTACAATGAGCAGTTCTTC. Drawing the rest from reference TRBV19 and TRBJ2-1, the complete variable domain is DGGITQSPKYLFRKEGQNVTLSCEQNLNHDAMYWYRQDPGQGLRLIYYSQIVNDFQKGDIAEGYSVSREKKESFPLTVTSAQKNPTAFYLCASSIPGAYNEQFFGPGTRLTVL.

This clonotype was counted at least ten times. The chain is built from TRBV20-1 and TRBJ2-5, with D possibly being TRBD1 or TRBD2 (5 bases each). The CDR3 extends over 13 amino acids. With 3 bases removed from V and 5 bases from J, the gap between germline ends came to 13 bases. The germline gives CDR1 DFQATT, CDR2 SNEGSKA (reference sequence). The CDR3 DNA reads as TGCAGTGCTAGGGGACGTGTAGCGGAGACCCAGTACTTC. As protein: CSARGRVAETQYF.

This clonotype was counted at least ten times. This chain joins TRBV10-3 and TRBJ1-2; a possible D gene is TRBD1 (6 bases). Trimming cost V 0 bases and J 3 bases, with 17 bases left between them. The germline V gene has CDR1 ENHRY and CDR2 SYGVKD. The length of the CDR3 is 17 residues. DNA of the CDR3: TGTGCCATCAGTGAGTCGGAGACAGGTTTAGGGGACTATGGCTACACCTTC. It translates to CAISESETGLGDYGYTF.

Note on this clonotype: A junction boundary mismatches the germline segment, possibly from a read error. This chain connects TRBV19 to TRBJ1-5, with unresolved D. CDR3 size: 16 residues. Per germline, CDR1 LNHDA and CDR2 SQIVND (reference sequence). CDR3 protein: CASSMVWAYSNQPQHF. DNA for the CDR3: TGTGCCAGTAGTATGGTCTGGGCCTATAGCAATCAACCCCAGCATTTT.

The table lists this clonotype with many counts. The chain carries TRBV4-1 and TRBJ1-1; TRBD1 might be the D (5 bases). This CDR3 comprises 17 residues. Trimming removed 0 bases from V and 6 bases from J, with 20 bases in between. Germline loops: CDR1 MGHRA, CDR2 YSYEKL. CDR3 in amino acids: CASSQDPREIGRAEAFF. The CDR3 bases are TGCGCCAGCAGCCAAGATCCCAGGGAGATTGGTCGCGCTGAAGCTTTCTTT.

V usage is TRBV6-5 and J usage is TRBJ1-3; D not resolved. From germline, CDR1 is MNHEY and CDR2 SVGAGI. The CDR3 runs to 12 residues. V was shortened by 8 bases and J by 0 bases, with 5 bases between the two germline ends. The CDR3 DNA is TGTGCCAGCCGGAGCTCTGGAAACACCATATATTTT. Its protein is CASRSSGNTIYF.

This sequence joins TRBV5-1 and TRBJ2-2, with D tentatively TRBD2 (5 bases). CDR1 and CDR2 from the germline V gene are SGHRS and YFSETQ. Trimming took 4 bases from V and 4 from J, leaving 17 bases between them. The CDR3 has 16 amino acids. CDR3 DNA: TGCGCCAGCAGCCCAGGCAACTCTGGAGGCACCGGGGAGCTGTTTTTT. Its translation is CASSPGNSGGTGELFF.

This clonotype was observed at least ten times. The chain is built from TRBV7-3 and TRBJ1-2; weak D call: TRBD1 (5 bases). V was trimmed by 2 bases and J by 4 bases, leaving 11 bases between them. Germline assignment: CDR1 SGHTA and CDR2 FQGTGA. The CDR3 loop spans 14 amino acids. CDR3 sequence: CASSLPGKVYGYTF. CDR3 in DNA: TGTGCCAGCAGCTTACCAGGGAAGGTCTATGGCTACACCTTC.

At least ten counts were recorded for this clonotype. V is TRBV5-1 and J is TRBJ1-1; D not resolved. Germline V CDR1 and CDR2: SGHRS, YFSETQ. V shed 3 bases and J shed 0 bases, with 6 bases lying between them. The CDR3 runs to 13 residues. The CDR3 nucleotides are TGCGCCAGCAGCTCGAGCATGAACACTGAAGCTTTCTTT. Amino acid sequence: CASSSSMNTEAFF.

This clonotype was recorded a few times. The gene calls are TRBV9 and TRBJ1-1; a weak D match, TRBD1 (5 bases). Trimming left V 0 bases short and J 6 bases short, with 9 bases between. This CDR3 has 13 amino acids. CDR1 is SGDLS, CDR2 YYNGEE, per germline. Here the CDR3 reads CASSVGGGSEAFF. Written as DNA, the CDR3 is TGTGCCAGCAGCGTAGGGGGGGGTTCTGAAGCTTTCTTT.

Ten or more counts support this clonotype. The chain links TRBV4-1 to TRBJ2-2, with D perhaps matching TRBD2 (5 bases). CDR1 and CDR2 (germline): MGHRA, YSYEKL. The CDR3 is 14 residues long. V was trimmed by 1 base and J by 5 bases, leaving 8 bases between them. CDR3 region: CASSQVRGTGELFF. The CDR3 DNA sequence: TGCGCCAGCAGCCAAGTTCGGGGAACCGGGGAGCTGTTTTTT.

This clonotype occurred many times. This chain connects TRBV5-1 to TRBJ2-2; tentative D call: TRBD1 (5 bases). The CDR3 runs to 14 residues. Germline CDR1 reads SGHRS; CDR2 reads YFSETQ. Trimming shortened V by 2 bases and J by 4 bases, and 9 bases separated the two germline ends. CDR3: CASSLAGSTGELFF. DNA of the CDR3: TGCGCCAGCAGCTTAGCAGGGTCCACCGGGGAGCTGTTTTTT.

This clonotype has a count of ten or more. The CDR3 reads CASSYSRDSEQYV. The CDR3 region has the DNA TGTGCCAGCAGTTACTCGAGGGACAGCGAGCAGTACGTC. The chain combines TRBV6-5 with TRBJ2-7; 7 bases agree with TRBD1. V lost 0 bases and J lost 6; bases outside the gene matches: 2. This CDR3 region has 13 residues. The V gene's germline CDR1 is MNHEY and CDR2 SVGAGI.

The chain carries TRBV6-1 and TRBJ2-3; no firm D call. The CDR3 extends over 12 amino acids. V gave up 2 bases and J gave up 4 bases, with 4 bases separating them. CDR1 and CDR2 (germline): MNHNS, SASEGT. CDR3 bases: TGTGCCAGCAGTGAATTGGCAGATACGCAGTATTTT. Translating gives CASSELADTQYF.

This clonotype has a count of ten or more. The chain is built from TRBV7-9 and TRBJ2-1, with D possibly matching TRBD1 (6 bases). The CDR3 runs to 14 residues. Trimming took 3 bases from V and 12 from J, leaving 18 bases between them. Germline V lookup: CDR1 SEHNR, CDR2 FQNEAQ (reference sequence). CDR3 coding DNA: TGTGCCAGCAGCTTGTACCGCAGGGGTCGTGGGCAGTTCTTC. Its protein is CASSLYRRGRGQFF. Supplemented by reference TRBV7-9 and TRBJ2-1, the full variable domain reads DTGVSQNPRHKITKRGQNVTFRCDPISEHNRLYWYRQTLGQGPEFLTYFQNEAQLEKSRLLSDRFSAERPKGSFSTLEIQRTEQGDSAMYLCASSLYRRGRGQFFGPGTRLTVL.

This clonotype was observed at least ten times. This chain links TRBV5-6 with TRBJ2-7; 7 nucleotides align to TRBD1. This CDR3 region has 14 residues. V gave up 5 bases and J gave up 5 bases; unmatched junction bases: 10. Germline CDR1 and CDR2: SGHDT and YYEEEE. The CDR3 loop reads CASSHTTGLDEQYF. The CDR3 region has the DNA TGTGCCAGCAGTCATACGACAGGGTTGGACGAGCAGTACTTC.

Worth noting for this clonotype: Since a much larger clone is just one base distant, this may be a read error. V gene TRBV12-3 or TRBV12-4 combines with J gene TRBJ1-2; no clear D gene. The CDR3 covers 14 residues. V was shortened by 2 bases and J by 8 bases, with 15 bases between the two germline ends. CDR3 loop: CASSLRGNERGYTF. In DNA form, the CDR3 reads TGTGCCAGCAGTTTACGGGGAAACGAAAGGGGCTACACCTTC.

V usage is TRBV7-8 and J usage is TRBJ2-4, with D possibly matching TRBD1 (5 bases). Germline V CDR1 and CDR2: SGHVS, FQNEAQ. The CDR3 extends over 13 amino acids. V was trimmed by 5 bases and J by 1 base, leaving 6 bases between them. This CDR3 is CASSPGAKNIQYF. Here the CDR3 DNA reads TGTGCCAGCAGCCCAGGGGCCAAAAACATTCAGTACTTC.